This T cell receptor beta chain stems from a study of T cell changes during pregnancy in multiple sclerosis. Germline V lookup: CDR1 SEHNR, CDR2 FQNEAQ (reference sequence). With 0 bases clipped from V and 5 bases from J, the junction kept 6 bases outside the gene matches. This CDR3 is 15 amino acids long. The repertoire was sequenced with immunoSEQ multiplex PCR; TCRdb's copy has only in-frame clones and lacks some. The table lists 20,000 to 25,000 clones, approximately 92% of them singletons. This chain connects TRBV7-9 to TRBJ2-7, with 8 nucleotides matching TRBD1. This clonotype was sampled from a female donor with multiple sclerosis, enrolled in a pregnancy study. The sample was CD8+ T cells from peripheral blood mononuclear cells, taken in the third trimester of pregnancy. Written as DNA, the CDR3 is TGTGCCAGCAGCTTAGCGCAGGGGGCGGAAGACGAGCAGTACTTC. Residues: CASSLAQGAEDEQYF.